What follows are 19 T cell receptor beta chains derived from one specimen sequenced in a study of beta chain features in type 1 diabetes. Their specific antigens are unknown. The authors reverse transcribed all of the isolated RNA, so sequencing captured expressed TCRB transcripts. Produced via immunoSEQ multiplex PCR; TCRdb's table is partial and in-frame only. The sample has 300,000 to 400,000 clones, 9.6% seen once. Overall study results and limits: Shortening that was moderate but significant affected the TCRB CDR3s of Type 1 diabetes patients in all four CD4+ subsets.

The source material was central memory CD4+ T cells from blood. All receptors derive from a man aged 25-45 years with type 1 diabetes.

CDR3 DNA: TGTGCCAGCAGCCCCCATCGGGCGTACGAGCAGTACTTC. It encodes CASSPHRAYEQYF. J is TRBJ2-7 and V is TRBV7-2; D unclear. Per the germline V gene, CDR1 is SGHTA and CDR2 is FQGNSA. The CDR3 spans 13 residues. Trimming shortened V by 5 bases and J by 4 bases, and 12 bases separated the two germline ends.

This clone was seen repeatedly, ten times or more. This rearrangement joins TRBV5-4 to TRBJ2-3; D unresolved. The V gene lost 0 bases and the J gene lost 4 bases, with 15 bases spanning the gap. Germline V gene sequence: CDR1 SGHNT, CDR2 YYREEE (reference sequence). The CDR3 is made up of 16 amino acids. CDR3 protein: CASSLANPLSADTQYF. In DNA form, the CDR3 reads TGTGCCAGCAGCTTGGCTAATCCCCTAAGTGCAGATACGCAGTATTTT.

This clone showed up just a few times. The chain joins TRBV6-1 to TRBJ2-5, with TRBD2 identical over 11 bases. V trimming: 6 bases; J trimming: 5 bases; junction bases outside the gene matches: 8. The CDR3 is made up of 15 amino acids. CDR1 and CDR2 from the germline V gene are MNHNS and SASEGT. The CDR3 coding sequence is TGTGCCAGCAGCCTCGGACTAGCGGGTCTGGAGACCCAGTACTTC. Residues: CASSLGLAGLETQYF.

The rearrangement uses TRBV5-4 and TRBJ2-1; unclear D gene. CDR3 length: 16 residues. The germline CDR1 and CDR2 sequences are SGHNT and YYREEE (reference sequence). V lost 3 bases and J lost 1, with 14 bases in between. In DNA, the CDR3 is TGTGCCAGCAGCTCTCGCCGTGACGCATCCTACAATGAGCAGTTCTTC. It encodes CASSSRRDASYNEQFF.

This clone has only a few counts. The chain employs TRBV4-2 and TRBJ2-6; D unresolved. Looked up from germline, CDR1 is LGHNA and CDR2 is YNFKEQ. The V gene lost 1 base and the J gene lost 4 bases, with 14 bases spanning the gap. This CDR3 has 17 residues. CDR3 in DNA: TGTGCCAGCAGCCAAGGTAACAGACGGCCGGGGGCCAACGTCCTGACTTTC. Protein product: CASSQGNRRPGANVLTF.

This clone has a handful of counts. The chain couples TRBV30 to TRBJ2-7, with D possibly called TRBD1 or TRBD2 (5 bases each). V lost 1 base and J 6 bases, leaving 10 bases between the germline ends. The CDR3 totals 12 residues. CDR1 and CDR2 (germline): GTSNPN, SVGIG (reference sequence). In DNA, the CDR3 is TGTGCCTGGAGTGAGAGGGGCCGCGAGCAGTACTTC. It specifies CAWSERGREQYF.

Comments on this clone: A junction end diverges from the germline sequence, so it may reflect a read error. The genes are TRBV10-3 and TRBJ1-2; the D gene is possibly TRBD1 (5 bases). The CDR3 contains 13 residues. In germline, CDR1 is ENHRY, CDR2 SYGVKD. In DNA, the CDR3 is TGTGCCAGCAGTAGTCCGGGACCTGGAGGCTACACCTTC. As protein: CASSSPGPGGYTF.

This clone has at least ten counts. The chain employs TRBV2 and TRBJ1-2; D is perhaps TRBD1 (5 bases). Per germline, CDR1 SNHLY and CDR2 FYNNEI. This CDR3 contains 14 residues. Between the trimmed V and J ends, which lost 5 bases and 5 bases, there was a span of 15 bases. The CDR3 coding sequence is TGTGCCAGCAGTCCCGAGGGGAGTAGATATGGCTACACCTTC. Amino acid sequence: CASSPEGSRYGYTF.

The sample holds a few counts of this clone. The chain recombines TRBV2 with TRBJ1-1, with D unclear. Trimming cost V 7 bases and J 0 bases, with 9 bases left between them. Looked up from germline, CDR1 is SNHLY and CDR2 is FYNNEI. This CDR3 contains 13 residues. The chain's CDR3 is CASMGYLNTEAFF. CDR3 nucleotide sequence: TGTGCCAGCATGGGATATTTGAACACTGAAGCTTTCTTT.

This clone was found a few times. The CDR3, as DNA: TGCGCCAGCAGCCAAGTGGCTAGCGAGTACCAAGAGACCCAGTACTTC. This encodes CASSQVASEYQETQYF. The chain couples TRBV4-1 to TRBJ2-5; D perhaps matches TRBD2 (6 bases). In germline, CDR1 is MGHRA, CDR2 YSYEKL. This CDR3 contains 16 residues. Trimming took 1 base from V and 0 from J, leaving 12 bases between them.

CDR3 amino acids: CASSLLLRTDKNIQYF. The CDR3 DNA reads as TGTGCCAGCAGTTTATTACTTCGGACAGACAAAAACATTCAGTACTTC. The rearrangement joins TRBV28 to TRBJ2-4, with D possibly matching TRBD1 (6 bases). The V and J ends lost 1 base and 3 bases respectively, with 13 bases between them. The CDR3 has 16 amino acids. Germline CDR1 and CDR2: MDHEN and SYDVKM.

This clone has ten or more counts. V and J are TRBV7-2 and TRBJ2-4; 14 positions match TRBD2. Unmatched junction bases numbered 6, after V lost 4 bases and J lost 7 bases. Germline loops: CDR1 SGHTA, CDR2 FQGNSA. The CDR3 totals 16 residues. The CDR3 sequence is CASSSGTSGRGNIQYF. The CDR3 DNA is TGTGCCAGCAGCTCCGGGACTAGCGGGAGAGGGAACATTCAGTACTTC.

In its sample, this clone was seen a few times. The J gene is TRBJ2-7, the V gene TRBV6-1; D is undetermined. The CDR3 is made up of 13 amino acids. Deletions cut 7 bases from V and 4 bases from J, with 14 bases between. The germline V gene has CDR1 MNHNS and CDR2 SASEGT. CDR3 region: CASKPGYSYEQYF. The CDR3 nucleotides read TGTGCCAGCAAGCCAGGCTATAGTTACGAGCAGTACTTC.

This clone has a handful of counts. This chain joins TRBV19 and TRBJ2-3; 8 bases line up with TRBD1. This CDR3 has 12 residues. Germline V CDR1 and CDR2: LNHDA, SQIVND (reference sequence). V was clipped by 10 bases and J by 1 base; unmatched bases: 1. The CDR3 protein is CATTGGTDTQYF. CDR3 coding DNA: TGTGCCACGACAGGGGGCACAGATACGCAGTATTTT.

The CDR3 sequence is CASSQVRTNTEAFF. For the CDR3, the DNA is TGTGCCAGCAGCCAAGTAAGGACGAACACTGAAGCTTTCTTT. This sequence joins TRBV14 and TRBJ1-1, with no clear D. The CDR3 has 14 amino acids. In germline, CDR1 is SGHDN, CDR2 FVKESK. Trimming took 1 base from V and 1 from J, leaving 7 bases between them.

In its sample, this clone was seen many times. The chain employs TRBV2 and TRBJ2-1, with D unresolved. In germline, CDR1 is SNHLY, CDR2 FYNNEI. V was shortened by 6 bases and J by 4 bases, with 7 bases between the two germline ends. The CDR3 length is 12 residues. The CDR3 nucleotides are TGTGCCAGCAGGCCAGAATACAATGAGCAGTTCTTC. This encodes CASRPEYNEQFF.

The chain joins TRBV7-2 to TRBJ2-1; 14 bases match TRBD2. The CDR3 totals 18 residues. V lost 4 bases and J lost 0; bases outside the gene matches: 5. From germline, CDR1 is SGHTA and CDR2 FQGNSA. The CDR3 here is CASSWRGTSGSSYNEQFF. The CDR3 nucleotides read TGTGCCAGCAGCTGGAGAGGGACTAGCGGGAGCTCCTACAATGAGCAGTTCTTC.

The chain couples TRBV19 to TRBJ1-1; 7 nucleotides align to TRBD1. J lost 5 bases, V lost 10 bases, and 7 bases had no gene match. The CDR3 runs to 12 residues. Germline values: CDR1 LNHDA, CDR2 SQIVND (reference sequence). CDR3 sequence: CATRGDSTEAFF. As DNA, the CDR3 is TGTGCCACCCGGGGGGACAGTACTGAAGCTTTCTTT.

The CDR3 sequence is CASSLQGNTGELFF. The DNA of the CDR3 is TGTGCCAGCAGTCTACAGGGTAACACCGGGGAGCTGTTTTTT. The chain links TRBV6-1 to TRBJ2-2, with a possible D match to TRBD1 (6 bases). CDR3 length: 14 residues. Germline lookup yields CDR1 MNHNS and CDR2 SASEGT. Trimming shortened V by 5 bases and J by 2 bases, and 9 bases separated the two germline ends.